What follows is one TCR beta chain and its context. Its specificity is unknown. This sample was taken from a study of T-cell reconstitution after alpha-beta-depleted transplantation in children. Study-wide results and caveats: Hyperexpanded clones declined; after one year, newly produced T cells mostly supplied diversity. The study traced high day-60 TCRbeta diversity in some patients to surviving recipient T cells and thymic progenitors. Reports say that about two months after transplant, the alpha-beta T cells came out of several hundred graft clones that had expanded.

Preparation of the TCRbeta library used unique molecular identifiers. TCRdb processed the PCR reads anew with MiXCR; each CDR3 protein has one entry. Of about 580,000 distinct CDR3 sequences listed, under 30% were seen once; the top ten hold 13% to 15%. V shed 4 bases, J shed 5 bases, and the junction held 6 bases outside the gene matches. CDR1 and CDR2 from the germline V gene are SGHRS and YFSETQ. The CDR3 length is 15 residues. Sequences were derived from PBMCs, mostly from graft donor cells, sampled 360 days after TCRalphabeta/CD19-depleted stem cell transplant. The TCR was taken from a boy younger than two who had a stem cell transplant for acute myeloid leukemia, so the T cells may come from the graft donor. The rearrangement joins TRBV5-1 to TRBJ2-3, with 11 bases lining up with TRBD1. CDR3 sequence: CASSDGQGAGDTQYF. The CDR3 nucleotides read TGCGCCAGCAGCGACGGACAGGGGGCGGGAGATACGCAGTATTTT.